These T cell receptor beta chains were read from a single sample in a study of human T cells and chemical hapten exposure. Each CDR3 protein is one row after TCRdb ran MiXCR on the RACE reads. Counted here are a few hundred thousand distinct CDR3 sequences, almost 8% occurring once; the ten biggest clones make up 1.2%. The sample in question was whole blood, obtained in connection with sensitization to the hapten diphenylcyclopropenone (DPC). These receptor sequences come from a man between 18 and 35 years old with alopecia areata. Some clones in this sample may be carry-over from other donors' samples. The CDR3 runs from the conserved cysteine through the conserved F or W. D genes are given only for firm matches. The listing skips clone size in some rows; elsewhere it reads once, few, many or a size class.

j_gene	v_gene	abundance	d_gene	CDR3nt	CDR3aa
TRBJ1-1	TRBV6-2/TRBV6-3	many	-	TGTGCCAGCAGTTACGGTTACACTGAAGCTTTCTTT	CASSYGYTEAFF
TRBJ1-5	TRBV27	many	-	TGTGCCAGCAGTGGGGGGGGGAGCAATCAGCCCCAGCATTTT	CASSGGGSNQPQHF
TRBJ1-3	TRBV6-5	few	-	TGTGCCAGCAGTGAACAGGGAACGGGCCGAAACACCATATATTTT	CASSEQGTGRNTIYF
TRBJ2-2	TRBV9	-	-	TGTGCCAGCAGCGTACTAGGGGCCCAAAACACCGGGGAGCTGTTTTTT	CASSVLGAQNTGELFF
TRBJ2-6	TRBV6-1	many	-	TGTGCCAGCAGGGCCAGGTCTGGGGCCAACGTCCTGACTTTC	CASRARSGANVLTF
TRBJ2-3	TRBV6-2/TRBV6-3	few	TRBD1	TGTGCCAGCAGTAACCGGGACAGACTAAGCACAGATACGCAGTATTTT	CASSNRDRLSTDTQYF
TRBJ1-1	TRBV6-5	-	-	TGTGCCAGCATGGGGAGCATGAACACTGAAGCTTTCTTT	CASMGSMNTEAFF
TRBJ1-2	TRBV20-1	many	TRBD1	TGCAGTGCTGTCCCCGGGACAGGGGGCGACTATGGCTACACCTTC	CSAVPGTGGDYGYTF
TRBJ2-5	TRBV14	few	-	TGTGCCAGCAGCCAGTACATAGAAGAGACCCAGTACTTC	CASSQYIEETQYF
TRBJ2-1	TRBV7-9	few	-	TGTGCCAGCAGCTTAGTTAAGGGGCACTACAATGAGCAGTTCTTC	CASSLVKGHYNEQFF
TRBJ2-5	TRBV9	many	-	TGTGCCAGCAGCGTAGACATCGGATATGTCCGAGAGACCCAGTACTTC	CASSVDIGYVRETQYF
TRBJ2-7	TRBV4-3	few	-	TGCGCCAGCAGCCAAGGTCCGGGGCGCGAGCAGTACTTC	CASSQGPGREQYF
TRBJ2-3	TRBV11-2	-	TRBD2	TGTGCCAGCAGCTTAGGACCCCGGGCTAGCGGGGCGGATACGCAGTATTTT	CASSLGPRASGADTQYF
TRBJ1-1	TRBV12-3/TRBV12-4	many	TRBD1	TGTGCCAGCACCCTAGGGACAGGGGCTATGAACACTGAAGCTTTCTTT	CASTLGTGAMNTEAFF
TRBJ2-6	TRBV6-2/TRBV6-3	-	-	TGTGCCAGCAGTCGCGGACGGAGCTCTGGGGCCAACGTCCTGACTTTC	CASSRGRSSGANVLTF
TRBJ1-4	TRBV4-2	few	-	TGTGCCAGCAGCCAAGATCCCACAACTAATGAAAAACTGTTTTTT	CASSQDPTTNEKLFF
TRBJ2-3	TRBV5-1	few	-	TGCGCCAGCAGCTTATCTGCATTGGACGGCCTTCAAGGCACAGATACGCAGTATTTT	CASSLSALDGLQGTDTQYF
TRBJ1-2	TRBV6-5	-	-	TGTGCCAGCAGTCTTTTTTCGCAGGAGCATTACTATGGCTACACCTTC	CASSLFSQEHYYGYTF
TRBJ2-2	TRBV7-2	-	TRBD1	TGTGCCAGCAGCATCCGGACAGGGGCGAACACCGGGGAGCTGTTTTTT	CASSIRTGANTGELFF